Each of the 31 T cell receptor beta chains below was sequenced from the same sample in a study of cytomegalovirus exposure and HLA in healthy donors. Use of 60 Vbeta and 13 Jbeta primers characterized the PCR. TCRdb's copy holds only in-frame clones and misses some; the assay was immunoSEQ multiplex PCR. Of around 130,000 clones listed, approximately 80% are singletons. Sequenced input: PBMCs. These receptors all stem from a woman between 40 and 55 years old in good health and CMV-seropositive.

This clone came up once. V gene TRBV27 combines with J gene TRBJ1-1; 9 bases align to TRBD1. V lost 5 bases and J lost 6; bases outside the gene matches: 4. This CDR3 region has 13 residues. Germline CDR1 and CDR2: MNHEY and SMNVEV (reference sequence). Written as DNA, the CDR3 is TGTGCCAGCAGTATCACAGGGGGCCCTGAAGCTTTCTTT. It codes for CASSITGGPEAFF.

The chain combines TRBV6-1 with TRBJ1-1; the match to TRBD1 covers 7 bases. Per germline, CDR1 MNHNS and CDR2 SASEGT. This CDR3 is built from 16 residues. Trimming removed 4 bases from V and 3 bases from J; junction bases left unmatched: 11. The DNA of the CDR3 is TGTGCCAGCAGTGTCCCCTCTACAGGGGCGGACACTGAAGCTTTCTTT. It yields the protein CASSVPSTGADTEAFF.

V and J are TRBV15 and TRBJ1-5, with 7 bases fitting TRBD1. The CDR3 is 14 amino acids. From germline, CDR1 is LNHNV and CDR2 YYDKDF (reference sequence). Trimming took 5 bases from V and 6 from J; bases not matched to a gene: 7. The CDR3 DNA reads TGTGCCACCAGCCTAGGCAGGGGGAGTCAGCCCCAGCATTTT. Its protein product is CATSLGRGSQPQHF.

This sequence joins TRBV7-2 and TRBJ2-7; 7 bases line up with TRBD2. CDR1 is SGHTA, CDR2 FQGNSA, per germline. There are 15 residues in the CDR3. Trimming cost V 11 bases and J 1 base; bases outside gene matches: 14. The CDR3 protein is CARFLLRGKSYEQYF. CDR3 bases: TGTGCCCGCTTCCTCTTGCGGGGGAAATCCTACGAGCAGTACTTC.

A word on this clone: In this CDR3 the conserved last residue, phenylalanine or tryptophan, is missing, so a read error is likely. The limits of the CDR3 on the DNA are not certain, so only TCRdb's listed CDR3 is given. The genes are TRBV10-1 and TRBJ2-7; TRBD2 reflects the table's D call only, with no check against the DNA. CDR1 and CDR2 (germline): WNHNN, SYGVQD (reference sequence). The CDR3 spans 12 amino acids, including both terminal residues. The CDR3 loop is CARGGVREHPYL.

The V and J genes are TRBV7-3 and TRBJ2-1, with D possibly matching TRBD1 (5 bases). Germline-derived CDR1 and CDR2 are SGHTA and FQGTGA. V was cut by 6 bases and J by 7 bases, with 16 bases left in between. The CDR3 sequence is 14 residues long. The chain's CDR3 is CASREPGMGNEQFF. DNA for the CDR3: TGTGCCAGCAGAGAGCCAGGGATGGGGAATGAGCAGTTCTTC.

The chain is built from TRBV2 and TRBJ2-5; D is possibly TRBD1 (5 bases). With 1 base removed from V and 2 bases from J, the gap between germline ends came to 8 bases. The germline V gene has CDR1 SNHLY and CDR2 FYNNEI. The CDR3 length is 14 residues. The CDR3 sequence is CASSEGQIQETQYF. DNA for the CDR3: TGTGCCAGCAGTGAAGGACAGATACAAGAGACCCAGTACTTC.

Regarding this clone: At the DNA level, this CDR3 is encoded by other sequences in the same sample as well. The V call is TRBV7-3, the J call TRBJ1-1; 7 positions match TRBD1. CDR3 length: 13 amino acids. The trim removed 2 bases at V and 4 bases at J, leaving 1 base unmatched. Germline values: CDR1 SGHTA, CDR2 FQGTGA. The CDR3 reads CASSLDRVTEAFF. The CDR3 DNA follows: TGTGCCAGCAGCTTAGACAGGGTCACTGAAGCTTTCTTT.

CDR3 loop: CASSPDRTINQPQHF. The CDR3 DNA is TGTGCCAGCAGTCCGGACAGGACCATCAATCAGCCCCAGCATTTT. This rearrangement joins TRBV28 to TRBJ1-5; TRBD1 aligns across 7 bases. The CDR3 length is 15 residues. CDR1 and CDR2 from the germline V gene are MDHEN and SYDVKM. The V segment lost 5 bases and the J segment 3 bases; nucleotides outside the gene matches: 7.

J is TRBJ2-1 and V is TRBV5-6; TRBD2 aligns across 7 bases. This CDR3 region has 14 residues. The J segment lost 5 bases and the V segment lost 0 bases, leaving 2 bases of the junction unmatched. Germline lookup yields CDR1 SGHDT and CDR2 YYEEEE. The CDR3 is CASSLGLADNEQFF. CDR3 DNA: TGTGCCAGCAGCTTGGGCCTAGCGGACAATGAGCAGTTCTTC.

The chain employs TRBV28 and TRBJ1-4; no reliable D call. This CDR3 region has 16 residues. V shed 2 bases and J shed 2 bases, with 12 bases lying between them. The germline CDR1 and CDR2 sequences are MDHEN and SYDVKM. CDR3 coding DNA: TGTGCCAGCAGTTTACTATACAGTGCCACTAATGAAAAACTGTTTTTT. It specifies CASSLLYSATNEKLFF.

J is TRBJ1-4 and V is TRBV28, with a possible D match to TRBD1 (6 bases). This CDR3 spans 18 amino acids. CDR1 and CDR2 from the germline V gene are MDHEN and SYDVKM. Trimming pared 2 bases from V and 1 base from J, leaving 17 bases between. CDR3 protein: CASSLPTGRSGTNEKLFF. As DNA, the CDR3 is TGTGCCAGCAGTTTACCGACAGGCCGATCGGGAACTAATGAAAAACTGTTTTTT.

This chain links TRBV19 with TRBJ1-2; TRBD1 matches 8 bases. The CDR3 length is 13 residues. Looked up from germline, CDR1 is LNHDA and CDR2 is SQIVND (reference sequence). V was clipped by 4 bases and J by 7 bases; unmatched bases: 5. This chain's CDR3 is CASSTTGVGGYTF. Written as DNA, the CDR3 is TGTGCCAGTAGTACGACAGGGGTAGGTGGCTACACCTTC.

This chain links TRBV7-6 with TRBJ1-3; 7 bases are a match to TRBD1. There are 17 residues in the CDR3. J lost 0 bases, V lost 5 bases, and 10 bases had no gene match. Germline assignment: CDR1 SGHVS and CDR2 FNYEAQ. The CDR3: CASSPWTGRNSGNTIYF. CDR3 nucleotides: TGTGCCAGCAGCCCATGGACAGGACGGAACTCTGGAAACACCATATATTTT.

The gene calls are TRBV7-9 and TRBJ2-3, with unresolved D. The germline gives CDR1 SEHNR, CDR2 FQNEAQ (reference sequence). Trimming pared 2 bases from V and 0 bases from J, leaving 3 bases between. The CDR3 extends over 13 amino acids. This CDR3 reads CASSLSSTDTQYF. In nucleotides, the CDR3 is TGTGCCAGCAGCTTAAGCAGCACAGATACGCAGTATTTT.

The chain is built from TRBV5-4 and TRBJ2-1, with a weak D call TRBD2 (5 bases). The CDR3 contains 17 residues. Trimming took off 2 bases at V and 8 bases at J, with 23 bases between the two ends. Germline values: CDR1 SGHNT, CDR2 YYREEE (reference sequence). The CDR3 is CASSFPKTGGRGDEQFF. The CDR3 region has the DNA TGTGCCAGCAGCTTTCCCAAGACGGGTGGGAGAGGCGATGAGCAGTTCTTC.

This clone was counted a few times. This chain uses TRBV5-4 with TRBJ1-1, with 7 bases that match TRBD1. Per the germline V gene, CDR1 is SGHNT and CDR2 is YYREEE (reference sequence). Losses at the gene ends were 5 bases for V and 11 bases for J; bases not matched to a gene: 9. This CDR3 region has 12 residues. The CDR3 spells CASRNRGGDAFF. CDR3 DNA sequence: TGTGCCAGCAGGAACAGGGGAGGAGACGCTTTCTTT.

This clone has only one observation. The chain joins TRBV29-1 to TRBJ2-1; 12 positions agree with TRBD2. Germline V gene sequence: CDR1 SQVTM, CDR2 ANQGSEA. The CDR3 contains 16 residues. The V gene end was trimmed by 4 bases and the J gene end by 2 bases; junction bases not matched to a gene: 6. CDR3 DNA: TGCAGCGTTGTAGGACTAGCGGGGACTACCTACAATGAGCAGTTCTTC. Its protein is CSVVGLAGTTYNEQFF.

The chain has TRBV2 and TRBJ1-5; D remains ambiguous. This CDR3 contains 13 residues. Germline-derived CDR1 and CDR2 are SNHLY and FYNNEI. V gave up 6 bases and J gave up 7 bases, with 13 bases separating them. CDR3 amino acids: CASRMDRGQPQHF. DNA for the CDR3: TGTGCCAGCAGGATGGACCGGGGACAGCCCCAGCATTTT.

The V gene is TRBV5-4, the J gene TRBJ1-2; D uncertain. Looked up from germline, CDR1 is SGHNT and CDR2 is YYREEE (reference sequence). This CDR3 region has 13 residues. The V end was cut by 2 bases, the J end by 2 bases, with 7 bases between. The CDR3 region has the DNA TGTGCCAGCAGCTTCCAGGAAAACTATGGCTACACCTTC. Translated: CASSFQENYGYTF.

CDR3 DNA: TGTGCCAGCAGTGCTTCGGGACAAAAGACCCAGTACTTC. Translating it yields CASSASGQKTQYF. The chain joins TRBV2 to TRBJ2-5; tentative D call: TRBD1 (6 bases). Per the germline V gene, CDR1 is SNHLY and CDR2 is FYNNEI. The CDR3 spans 13 residues. Trimming stripped 4 bases from V and 6 bases from J, with 12 bases between.

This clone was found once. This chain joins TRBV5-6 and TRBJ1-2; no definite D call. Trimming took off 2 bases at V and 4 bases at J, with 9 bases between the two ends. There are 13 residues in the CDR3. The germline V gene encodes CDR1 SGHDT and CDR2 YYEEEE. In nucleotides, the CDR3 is TGTGCCAGCAGCTTACGGGTGCCCTATGGCTACACCTTC. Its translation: CASSLRVPYGYTF.

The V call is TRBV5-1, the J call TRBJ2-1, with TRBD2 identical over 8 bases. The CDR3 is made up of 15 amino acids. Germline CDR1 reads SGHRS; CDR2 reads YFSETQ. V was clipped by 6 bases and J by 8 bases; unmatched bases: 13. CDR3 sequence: CASNTQVRRGDEQFF. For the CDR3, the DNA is TGCGCCAGCAACACCCAGGTTCGGCGGGGGGATGAGCAGTTCTTC. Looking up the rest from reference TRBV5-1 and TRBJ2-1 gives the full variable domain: KAGVTQTPRYLIKTRGQQVTLSCSPISGHRSVSWYQQTPGQGLQFLFEYFSETQRNKGNFPGRFSGRQFSNSRSEMNVSTLELGDSALYLCASNTQVRRGDEQFFGPGTRLTVL.

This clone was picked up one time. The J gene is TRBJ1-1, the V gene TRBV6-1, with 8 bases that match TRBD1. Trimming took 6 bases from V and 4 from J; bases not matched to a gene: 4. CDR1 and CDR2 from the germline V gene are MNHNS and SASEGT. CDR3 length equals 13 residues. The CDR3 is CASRDRVGTEAFF. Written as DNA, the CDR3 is TGTGCCAGCAGGGACAGGGTGGGCACTGAAGCTTTCTTT.

In DNA, the CDR3 is TGCGCCAGCAGCTCTCGCCTCCCGGGACAGAGCACAGATACGCAGTATTTT. Protein: CASSSRLPGQSTDTQYF. This chain links TRBV5-1 with TRBJ2-3, with TRBD1 identical over 7 bases. V dropped 3 bases and J dropped 0; count of bases not matched to a gene: 10. The CDR3 covers 17 residues. In germline, CDR1 is SGHRS, CDR2 YFSETQ.

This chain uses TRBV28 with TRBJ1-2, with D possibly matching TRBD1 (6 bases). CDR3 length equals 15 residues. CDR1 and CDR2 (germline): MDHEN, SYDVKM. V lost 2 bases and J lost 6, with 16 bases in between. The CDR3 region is CASSLRARQEHGYTF. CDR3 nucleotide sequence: TGTGCCAGCAGTTTAAGGGCGCGACAGGAACATGGCTACACCTTC.

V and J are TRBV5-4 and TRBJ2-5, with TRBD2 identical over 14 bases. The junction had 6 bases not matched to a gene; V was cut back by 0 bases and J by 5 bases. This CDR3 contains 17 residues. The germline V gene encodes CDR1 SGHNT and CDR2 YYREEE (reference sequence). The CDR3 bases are TGTGCCAGCAGCTTGGGACTAGCGGGGGGGTTTGAGGAGACCCAGTACTTC. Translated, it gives CASSLGLAGGFEETQYF. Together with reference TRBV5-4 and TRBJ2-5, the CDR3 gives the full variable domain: ETGVTQSPTHLIKTRGQQVTLRCSSQSGHNTVSWYQQALGQGPQFIFQYYREEENGRGNFPPRFSGLQFPNYSSELNVNALELDDSALYLCASSLGLAGGFEETQYFGPGTRLLVL.

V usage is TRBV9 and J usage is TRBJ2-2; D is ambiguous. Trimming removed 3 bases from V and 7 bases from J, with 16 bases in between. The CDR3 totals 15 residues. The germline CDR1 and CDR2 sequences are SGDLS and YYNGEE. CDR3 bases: TGTGCCAGCAGCGAATCTCCCGCCCCGGGCGGGGAGCTGTTTTTT. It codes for CASSESPAPGGELFF.

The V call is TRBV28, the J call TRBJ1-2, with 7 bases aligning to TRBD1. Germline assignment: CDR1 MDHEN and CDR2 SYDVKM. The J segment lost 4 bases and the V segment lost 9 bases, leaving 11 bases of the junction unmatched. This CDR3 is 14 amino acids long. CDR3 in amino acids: CASYEATGLYGYTF. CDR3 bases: TGTGCCAGTTATGAGGCGACAGGGCTCTATGGCTACACCTTC.

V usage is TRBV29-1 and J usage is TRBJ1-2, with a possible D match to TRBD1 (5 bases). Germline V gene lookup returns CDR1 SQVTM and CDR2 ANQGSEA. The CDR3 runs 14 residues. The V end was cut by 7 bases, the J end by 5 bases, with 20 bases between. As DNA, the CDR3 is TGCAGCGCTAAAGAAAGGGGTTTGTATTATGGCTACACCTTC. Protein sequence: CSAKERGLYYGYTF.

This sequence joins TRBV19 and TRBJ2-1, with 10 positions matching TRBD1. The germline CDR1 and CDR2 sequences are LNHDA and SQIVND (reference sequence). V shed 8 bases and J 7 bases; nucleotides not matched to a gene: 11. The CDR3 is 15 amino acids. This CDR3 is CASSLDRGLLNEQFF. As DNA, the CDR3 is TGTGCCAGTTCTTTAGACAGGGGGCTGTTAAATGAGCAGTTCTTC.